The 26 T cell receptor beta chains below come from one sample, sequenced in a study of blood T cell repertoires in COVID-19. Some clones are missing from TCRdb's copy, which holds only in-frame ones; the method was immunoSEQ multiplex PCR. The repertoire holds roughly 500,000 clones, with 70% to 90% as singletons. Sequencing was done on a sample of peripheral blood. These receptor sequences come from a human donor in a cohort sampled during active COVID-19.

The J gene is TRBJ1-5, the V gene TRBV28; tentative D call: TRBD1 (6 bases). There are 14 residues in the CDR3. Germline V gene lookup returns CDR1 MDHEN and CDR2 SYDVKM. Trimming shortened V by 10 bases and J by 1 base, and 14 bases separated the two germline ends. The CDR3 nucleotides read TGTGCCAACAGGGCCACGGGGAGCAATCAGCCCCAGCATTTT. This encodes CANRATGSNQPQHF.

The table lists this clone with a count of one. The CDR3 reads CASRPGTGRSGELFF. The CDR3 DNA is TGCGCCAGCAGGCCCGGGACAGGGCGGTCCGGGGAGCTGTTTTTT. The V gene is TRBV5-1, the J gene TRBJ2-2; 9 bases are a match to TRBD1. Germline V CDR1 and CDR2: SGHRS, YFSETQ. V shed 5 bases and J 6 bases; nucleotides not matched to a gene: 8. CDR3 length: 15 amino acids.

V is TRBV9 and J is TRBJ2-2, with 8 bases that match TRBD2. Unmatched junction bases numbered 4, after V lost 0 bases and J lost 6 bases. CDR3 size: 15 residues. CDR1 SGDLS and CDR2 YYNGEE come from the germline V gene. CDR3 loop: CASSVVSGKAGELFF. The CDR3 region has the DNA TGTGCCAGCAGCGTAGTTAGCGGGAAGGCCGGGGAGCTGTTTTTT.

This clone was observed a single time. The chain combines TRBV5-5 with TRBJ1-1, with 11 nucleotides matching TRBD1. V trimming: 4 bases; J trimming: 5 bases; junction bases outside the gene matches: 10. Looked up from germline, CDR1 is SGHKS and CDR2 is YYEKEE (reference sequence). The CDR3 is made up of 16 amino acids. Written as DNA, the CDR3 is TGTGCCAGCAGCCGAACCGGACAGGGGGCAAGGACTGAAGCTTTCTTT. This sequence encodes CASSRTGQGARTEAFF.

The chain uses TRBV18 and TRBJ1-4; 7 bases line up with TRBD1. Germline-derived CDR1 and CDR2 are KGHSH and LQKENI. This CDR3 has 16 residues. Losses at the gene ends were 0 bases for V and 4 bases for J; bases not matched to a gene: 5. In DNA form, the CDR3 reads TGTGCCAGCTCACCACCCTTGGGACAGAGTAATGAAAAACTGTTTTTT. This sequence encodes CASSPPLGQSNEKLFF.

The rearrangement links TRBV6-2 or TRBV6-3 to TRBJ1-4, with a possible D match to TRBD1 (6 bases). Germline values: CDR1 MNHEY, CDR2 SVGEGT. The CDR3 consists of 15 residues. Trimming stripped 2 bases from V and 2 bases from J, with 9 bases between. In DNA, the CDR3 is TGTGCCAGCAGTTACGGCGGACAGACTAATGAAAAACTGTTTTTT. It encodes CASSYGGQTNEKLFF.

This chain links TRBV24-1 with TRBJ1-3; tentative D call: TRBD1 (6 bases). Germline loops: CDR1 KGHDR, CDR2 SFDVKD. This CDR3 has 19 amino acids. The germline V and J ends were trimmed by 0 bases and 7 bases, with 24 bases remaining between them. CDR3 nucleotide sequence: TGTGCCACCAGTGATTTGGGACAGCTACAACAACGTTCCCTTAACACCATATATTTT. It codes for CATSDLGQLQQRSLNTIYF.

The V and J genes are TRBV27 and TRBJ1-5, with D perhaps TRBD1 (5 bases). CDR1 and CDR2 from the germline V gene are MNHEY and SMNVEV (reference sequence). Trimming took 5 bases from V and 2 from J, leaving 16 bases between them. This CDR3 comprises 16 residues. The CDR3 protein is CASSVAGPNRNQPQHF. The CDR3 DNA reads as TGTGCCAGCAGTGTCGCGGGGCCAAATCGCAATCAGCCCCAGCATTTT.

This chain connects TRBV7-3 to TRBJ2-7, with 9 bases lining up with TRBD2. The V and J ends lost 0 bases and 5 bases, in that order; junction bases with no gene match: 8. The V gene's germline CDR1 is SGHTA and CDR2 FQGTGA. This CDR3 region has 16 residues. The CDR3 reads CASSLTAGGPGDEQYF. CDR3 nucleotides: TGTGCCAGCAGCTTAACCGCGGGAGGGCCGGGAGACGAGCAGTACTTC.

The chain employs TRBV19 and TRBJ1-2; possible D gene TRBD1, 5 bases. Trimming shortened V by 6 bases and J by 1 base, and 12 bases separated the two germline ends. CDR1 and CDR2 from the germline V gene are LNHDA and SQIVND (reference sequence). This CDR3 region has 14 residues. The DNA for the CDR3 is TGTGCCAGTAGCGGGGGGACCTTTAACTATGGCTACACCTTC. Protein sequence: CASSGGTFNYGYTF.

The chain links TRBV5-1 to TRBJ2-5; 14 nucleotides agree with TRBD2. CDR1 and CDR2 (germline): SGHRS, YFSETQ. CDR3 length: 16 residues. The junction had 5 bases not matched to a gene; V was cut back by 4 bases and J by 3 bases. The CDR3: CASSDGTSGSKETQYF. The CDR3 DNA reads TGCGCCAGCAGCGATGGGACTAGCGGGAGCAAAGAGACCCAGTACTTC.

The chain uses TRBV5-8 and TRBJ1-2, with D tentatively TRBD1 (6 bases). The CDR3 consists of 14 residues. Between the trimmed V and J ends, which lost 1 base and 8 bases, there was a span of 15 bases. Germline assignment: CDR1 SGHTS and CDR2 YDEGEE. DNA for the CDR3: TGTGCCAGCAGCTTGTTTCGGGGGGCGGCGGGCTACACCTTC. This encodes CASSLFRGAAGYTF.

The chain recombines TRBV7-3 with TRBJ2-5; 8 nucleotides agree with TRBD2. V shed 5 bases and J 1 base; nucleotides not matched to a gene: 9. This CDR3 comprises 16 residues. Germline lookup yields CDR1 SGHTA and CDR2 FQGTGA. The CDR3 nucleotides are TGTGCCAGCAGCGCCCAGCGGGGGCCTCCCCAAGAGACCCAGTACTTC. It is translated as CASSAQRGPPQETQYF.

This clone has only a few counts. The J gene is TRBJ2-7, the V gene TRBV19, with D possibly TRBD2 on 5 matching bases. This CDR3 spans 15 amino acids. Trimming shortened V by 1 base and J by 3 bases, and 13 bases separated the two germline ends. Germline V gene data show CDR1 as LNHDA and CDR2 as SQIVND (reference sequence). The CDR3 spells CASSIGGSAVYEQYF. Written as DNA, the CDR3 is TGTGCCAGTAGTATAGGCGGGTCAGCCGTCTACGAGCAGTACTTC.

The V gene is TRBV30, the J gene TRBJ1-5; D may be TRBD1 (6 bases). The germline gives CDR1 GTSNPN, CDR2 SVGIG (reference sequence). The germline V and J ends were trimmed by 2 bases and 3 bases, with 11 bases remaining between them. This CDR3 spans 14 amino acids. The CDR3 region is CAWSNREYNQPQHF. CDR3 DNA: TGTGCCTGGAGTAACAGGGAATACAATCAGCCCCAGCATTTT.

This chain links TRBV19 with TRBJ2-5; TRBD1 aligns across 7 bases. CDR3 length: 13 residues. Germline V gene lookup returns CDR1 LNHDA and CDR2 SQIVND (reference sequence). Germline trimming cut 9 bases from V and 4 bases from J; bases unmatched to any gene: 8. The CDR3 here is CASTVTGTETQYF. The CDR3 nucleotides read TGTGCCAGCACCGTGACAGGGACAGAGACCCAGTACTTC.

This chain uses TRBV5-1 with TRBJ1-5; 10 bases align to TRBD1. The CDR3 is 15 amino acids. Germline CDR1 SGHRS, CDR2 YFSETQ. The J segment lost 6 bases and the V segment lost 0 bases, leaving 3 bases of the junction unmatched. The CDR3 loop is CASSLDGTGAQPQHF. CDR3 in DNA: TGCGCCAGCAGCTTGGATGGGACAGGGGCTCAGCCCCAGCATTTT.

This sequence joins TRBV21-1 and TRBJ2-3; the table's TRBD1 call for D was not verified on the DNA. TRBV21-1 is annotated as a pseudogene. The CDR3 loop spans 18 amino acids. The CDR3 bases are TGTGCCAGCAGCAAGGGGGGAAACAGGGGCTTTGGCACAGATACGCAGTATTTT. It encodes CASSKGGNRGFGTDTQYF.

The chain has TRBV5-5 and TRBJ1-2; 9 bases are shared with TRBD1. Losses at the gene ends were 5 bases for V and 3 bases for J; bases not matched to a gene: 14. Germline V gene data show CDR1 as SGHKS and CDR2 as YYEKEE (reference sequence). This CDR3 region has 17 residues. The CDR3 bases are TGTGCCAGCAGTCATAGAAGCCTTACAGGGGGCGACTATGGCTACACCTTC. This gives the protein CASSHRSLTGGDYGYTF.

The DNA of the CDR3 is TGTGCCAGCAGCCAAGATTCCGGGACTAGCGGGAGGCGGGGGACCGGGGAGCTGTTTTTT. It translates to CASSQDSGTSGRRGTGELFF. The genes are TRBV3-1 (or the pseudogene TRBV3-2) and TRBJ2-2; 15 positions agree with TRBD2. CDR3 length: 20 residues. Germline CDR1 is LGHDT and CDR2 is YNNKEL (reference sequence). Trimming took 0 bases from V and 5 from J; bases not matched to a gene: 10.

This clone has only one observation. The V gene is TRBV9, the J gene TRBJ1-1, with D maybe TRBD1 (6 bases). Per the germline V gene, CDR1 is SGDLS and CDR2 is YYNGEE. This CDR3 has 16 residues. V lost 4 bases to trimming and J lost 1 base, with 17 bases between them. The CDR3 nucleotides read TGTGCCAGCAGCCTGATCACAGGGTCCGGGAACACTGAAGCTTTCTTT. Amino acids: CASSLITGSGNTEAFF.

The count of this clone is one. Here the CDR3 reads CATSDPLTSPRADTQYF. CDR3 nucleotides: TGTGCCACCAGTGACCCTCTCACGTCGCCGAGGGCAGATACGCAGTATTTT. This chain links TRBV24-1 with TRBJ2-3; D is perhaps TRBD2 (5 bases). The germline V and J ends were trimmed by 4 bases and 4 bases, with 20 bases remaining between them. Germline V gene data show CDR1 as KGHDR and CDR2 as SFDVKD. The CDR3 has 17 residues.

V is TRBV7-2 and J is TRBJ1-4; TRBD1 agrees at 7 bases. The CDR3 extends over 16 amino acids. V dropped 1 base and J dropped 7; count of bases not matched to a gene: 9. Germline CDR1 SGHTA, CDR2 FQGNSA. CDR3 DNA: TGTGCCAGCAGCTTAGAGCCAGGGGGTGGACGTGAAAAACTGTTTTTT. Encoded protein: CASSLEPGGGREKLFF.

The chain recombines TRBV9 with TRBJ2-3; 11 nucleotides line up with TRBD1. Germline V gives CDR1 SGDLS, CDR2 YYNGEE. Unmatched junction bases numbered 4, after V lost 4 bases and J lost 3 bases. The CDR3 consists of 15 residues. CDR3 residues: CASSFRDRGTDTQYF. CDR3 DNA: TGTGCCAGCAGCTTCCGGGACAGGGGGACAGATACGCAGTATTTT.

This chain joins TRBV6-5 and TRBJ1-1; D is ambiguous. Germline V lookup: CDR1 MNHEY, CDR2 SVGAGI. This CDR3 spans 15 amino acids. V lost 0 bases to trimming and J lost 1 base, with 9 bases between them. CDR3 amino acids: CASSYSLAGNTEAFF. The DNA for the CDR3 is TGTGCCAGCAGTTACTCATTGGCAGGGAACACTGAAGCTTTCTTT.

The rearrangement joins TRBV19 to TRBJ2-2; TRBD2 matches at 10 bases. This CDR3 spans 17 amino acids. Per the germline V gene, CDR1 is LNHDA and CDR2 is SQIVND (reference sequence). The ends lost 8 bases at V and 4 bases at J; junction bases unmatched: 13. DNA of the CDR3: TGTGCCAGTGTAATACGGGGTAGCGGGAGGAGCACCGGGGAGCTGTTTTTT. It translates to CASVIRGSGRSTGELFF.